A single sample gave rise to the 19 T cell receptor beta chains below, sequenced in a study of control samples from healthy donors and cancer patients. Data came from immunoSEQ multiplex PCR; TCRdb stores just in-frame clones and leaves some out. The sample gives fewer than 130,000 clones, roughly 88% of which show up once; roughly 4% is in the top ten. The sequencing sample was made of PBMCs. The receptors come from a woman between 55 and 75 years old with lung cancer.

The chain uses TRBV6-5 and TRBJ2-3; D ambiguous. V lost 9 bases to trimming and J lost 3 bases, with 16 bases between them. Germline lookup yields CDR1 MNHEY and CDR2 SVGAGI. The CDR3 has 14 amino acids. The CDR3 DNA reads TGTGCCAGTTCCGGCAGATATATTACAGATACGCAGTATTTT. Residues: CASSGRYITDTQYF.

There are a few counts of this clone. The V call is TRBV6-2 or TRBV6-3, the J call TRBJ1-5, with 8 bases fitting TRBD1. This CDR3 has 16 amino acids. The V gene's germline CDR1 is MNHEY and CDR2 SVGEGT. With 2 bases clipped from V and 1 base from J, the junction kept 4 bases outside the gene matches. This chain's CDR3 is CASSYTQGASNQPQHF. The CDR3 DNA sequence: TGTGCCAGCAGTTACACCCAGGGGGCCAGCAATCAGCCCCAGCATTTT.

The chain has TRBV9 and TRBJ1-1; TRBD1 might be the D (6 bases). Germline V lookup: CDR1 SGDLS, CDR2 YYNGEE. The CDR3 has 17 amino acids. V was clipped by 0 bases and J by 1 base, with 16 bases between them. The CDR3 nucleotides read TGTGCCAGCAGCGTAGGCCTCCTCGGGGGACAGAACACTGAAGCTTTCTTT. Translated, it gives CASSVGLLGGQNTEAFF.

This clone was detected only a few times. The V and J genes are TRBV7-9 and TRBJ2-5; 9 bases line up with TRBD1. Losses at the gene ends were 3 bases for V and 4 bases for J; bases not matched to a gene: 3. This CDR3 is 14 amino acids long. The germline V gene has CDR1 SEHNR and CDR2 FQNEAQ (reference sequence). DNA for the CDR3: TGTGCCAGCAGCTTTGGGACAGGGAGAGAGACCCAGTACTTC. The encoded protein is CASSFGTGRETQYF.

This chain connects TRBV19 to TRBJ2-7; possibly TRBD2 for D (6 bases). V lost 8 bases to trimming and J lost 4 bases, with 15 bases between them. CDR3 length: 13 residues. Germline V gene data show CDR1 as LNHDA and CDR2 as SQIVND (reference sequence). The CDR3 bases are TGTGCCAGTTCCAGAGGGCGGGAATACGAGCAGTACTTC. Protein product: CASSRGREYEQYF.

The chain has TRBV19 and TRBJ1-1; D is uncertain. V gave up 5 bases and J gave up 1 base, with 14 bases separating them. CDR3 length: 15 residues. Germline lookup yields CDR1 LNHDA and CDR2 SQIVND (reference sequence). The CDR3, as DNA: TGTGCCAGTAGTCTAACCTACCGACAGAACACTGAAGCTTTCTTT. It specifies CASSLTYRQNTEAFF.

This clone appeared once. This chain uses TRBV7-3 with TRBJ2-1, with 9 bases matching TRBD1. The CDR3 spans 15 residues. Per the germline V gene, CDR1 is SGHTA and CDR2 is FQGTGA. V was clipped by 0 bases and J by 6 bases; unmatched bases: 3. Written as DNA, the CDR3 is TGTGCCAGCAGCTTAACGGGACAGGGCACCAATGAGCAGTTCTTC. It specifies CASSLTGQGTNEQFF.

This chain joins TRBV5-6 and TRBJ1-1; D may be TRBD1 (6 bases). The V end was cut by 0 bases, the J end by 1 base, with 13 bases between. CDR1 and CDR2 from the germline V gene are SGHDT and YYEEEE. This CDR3 comprises 16 residues. The CDR3 DNA follows: TGTGCCAGCAGCTTGGCCGGCCCGGGGGCGAACACTGAAGCTTTCTTT. It translates to CASSLAGPGANTEAFF.

The chain employs TRBV7-2 and TRBJ1-2; D is possibly TRBD1 (5 bases). V lost 0 bases and J lost 3, with 8 bases in between. CDR1 and CDR2 from the germline V gene are SGHTA and FQGNSA. The CDR3 spans 14 residues. The CDR3 sequence: CASSLAQDDYGYTF. CDR3 sequence (DNA): TGTGCCAGCAGCTTAGCACAGGACGACTATGGCTACACCTTC.

CDR3 loop: CASGVRAGYGYTF. The CDR3 DNA is TGCGCCAGCGGGGTACGAGCGGGTTATGGCTACACCTTC. V is TRBV5-1 and J is TRBJ1-2; D not resolved. Trimming took 7 bases from V and 5 from J, leaving 15 bases between them. In germline, CDR1 is SGHRS, CDR2 YFSETQ. The CDR3 totals 13 residues.

This clone was seen once. The CDR3, as DNA: TGTGCCAGTAGTACCACCGGGACAGGGATGGGCACTGAAGCTTTCTTT. Translating gives CASSTTGTGMGTEAFF. This sequence joins TRBV19 and TRBJ1-1, with TRBD1 matching over 9 bases. The CDR3 consists of 16 residues. Trimming at V came to 4 bases and at J to 4 bases, leaving 10 bases not matched to a gene. From germline, CDR1 is LNHDA and CDR2 SQIVND (reference sequence).

This clone was detected only once. The gene calls are TRBV29-1 and TRBJ2-2; unclear D gene. Germline CDR1 is SQVTM and CDR2 is ANQGSEA. There are 14 residues in the CDR3. V lost 7 bases and J 2 bases, leaving 14 bases between the germline ends. In DNA, the CDR3 is TGCAGCGCCGCTTTAGCAGTTAACACCGGGGAGCTGTTTTTT. The encoded protein is CSAALAVNTGELFF.

This sequence joins TRBV28 and TRBJ1-2; tentative D call: TRBD1 (5 bases). Trimming removed 0 bases from V and 6 bases from J, with 5 bases in between. Germline values: CDR1 MDHEN, CDR2 SYDVKM. CDR3 length equals 12 residues. The CDR3 coding sequence is TGTGCCAGCAGTTTATGGGGGCATGGCTACACCTTC. Protein sequence: CASSLWGHGYTF.

This sequence joins TRBV2 and TRBJ2-5; TRBD2 agrees at 7 bases. J was trimmed by 0 bases and V by 5 bases; bases with no gene match: 12. The germline CDR1 and CDR2 sequences are SNHLY and FYNNEI. The length of the CDR3 is 17 residues. This chain's CDR3 is CASSPPKGRGYQETQYF. CDR3 sequence (DNA): TGTGCCAGCAGTCCCCCTAAGGGGCGGGGGTACCAAGAGACCCAGTACTTC.

This clone was seen only once. This rearrangement joins TRBV11-3 to TRBJ1-1, with no clear D. CDR1 and CDR2 from the germline V gene are SGHNT and YENEEA. Trimming took 5 bases from V and 3 from J, leaving 10 bases between them. The CDR3 consists of 13 residues. The CDR3 spells CASSVGWDTEAFF. The CDR3 nucleotides read TGTGCCAGCAGCGTCGGATGGGACACTGAAGCTTTCTTT.

As to this clone: Distinct nucleotide sequences in the sample also encode this CDR3. The chain couples TRBV7-2 to TRBJ1-2, with D possibly TRBD1 on 6 matching bases. The V and J ends lost 1 base and 7 bases respectively, with 10 bases between them. Germline V gene lookup returns CDR1 SGHTA and CDR2 FQGNSA. The CDR3 contains 13 residues. The CDR3 spells CASSLGGAGGYTF. CDR3 coding DNA: TGTGCCAGCAGCTTAGGGGGGGCGGGTGGCTACACCTTC. Together with reference TRBV7-2 and TRBJ1-2, the CDR3 gives the full variable domain: GAGVSQSPSNKVTEKGKDVELRCDPISGHTALYWYRQSLGQGLEFLIYFQGNSAPDKSGLPSDRFSAERTGGSVSTLTIQRTQQEDSAVYLCASSLGGAGGYTFGSGTRLTVV.

V is TRBV3-1 (or the pseudogene TRBV3-2) and J is TRBJ2-7; 7 bases are shared with TRBD1. J gave up 2 bases and V 2 bases, and 6 bases lay outside the gene matches. Germline CDR1 reads LGHDT; CDR2 reads YNNKEL (reference sequence). The CDR3 length is 15 residues. The CDR3 DNA is TGTGCCAGCAGCCAAACAGGGGTTGGGCCCTACGAGCAGTACTTC. It specifies CASSQTGVGPYEQYF.

The V and J genes are TRBV5-1 and TRBJ2-1; possible D gene TRBD1, 6 bases. CDR1 and CDR2 from the germline V gene are SGHRS and YFSETQ. V lost 0 bases and J 10 bases, leaving 14 bases between the germline ends. The CDR3 contains 14 residues. CDR3 DNA: TGCGCCAGCAGCTTGGGGGCCCACGGGACAGAGCAGTTCTTC. Protein sequence: CASSLGAHGTEQFF. Together with reference TRBV5-1 and TRBJ2-1, the CDR3 gives the full variable domain: KAGVTQTPRYLIKTRGQQVTLSCSPISGHRSVSWYQQTPGQGLQFLFEYFSETQRNKGNFPGRFSGRQFSNSRSEMNVSTLELGDSALYLCASSLGAHGTEQFFGPGTRLTVL.

This chain uses TRBV2 with TRBJ2-3; D ambiguous. The length of the CDR3 is 11 residues. V lost 5 bases and J 8 bases, leaving 8 bases between the germline ends. The germline CDR1 and CDR2 sequences are SNHLY and FYNNEI. In DNA, the CDR3 is TGTGCCAGCAGTACCAGAGGTACGCAGTATTTT. Encoded protein: CASSTRGTQYF.